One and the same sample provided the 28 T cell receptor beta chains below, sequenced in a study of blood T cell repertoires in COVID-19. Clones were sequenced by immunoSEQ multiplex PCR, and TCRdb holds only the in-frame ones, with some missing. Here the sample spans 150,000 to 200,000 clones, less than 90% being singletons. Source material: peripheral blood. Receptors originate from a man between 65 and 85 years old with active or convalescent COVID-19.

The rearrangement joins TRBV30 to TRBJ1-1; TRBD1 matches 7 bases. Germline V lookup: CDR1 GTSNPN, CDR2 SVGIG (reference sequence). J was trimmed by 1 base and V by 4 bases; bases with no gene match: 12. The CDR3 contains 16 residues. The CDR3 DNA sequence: TGTGCCTGGACTTCAGTCAGGGGGTTAGCGAACACTGAAGCTTTCTTT. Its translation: CAWTSVRGLANTEAFF.

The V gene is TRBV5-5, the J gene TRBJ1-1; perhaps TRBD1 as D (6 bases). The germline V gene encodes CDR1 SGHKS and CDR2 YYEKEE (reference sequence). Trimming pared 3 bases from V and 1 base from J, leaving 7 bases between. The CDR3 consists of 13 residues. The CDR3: CASSWGQNTEAFF. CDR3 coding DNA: TGTGCCAGCAGCTGGGGACAGAACACTGAAGCTTTCTTT.

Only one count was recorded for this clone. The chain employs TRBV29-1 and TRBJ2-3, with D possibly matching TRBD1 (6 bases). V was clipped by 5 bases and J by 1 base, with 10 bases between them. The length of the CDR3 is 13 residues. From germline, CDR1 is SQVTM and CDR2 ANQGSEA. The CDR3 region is CSVTGLGTDTQYF. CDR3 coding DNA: TGCAGCGTTACAGGGCTAGGCACAGATACGCAGTATTTT.

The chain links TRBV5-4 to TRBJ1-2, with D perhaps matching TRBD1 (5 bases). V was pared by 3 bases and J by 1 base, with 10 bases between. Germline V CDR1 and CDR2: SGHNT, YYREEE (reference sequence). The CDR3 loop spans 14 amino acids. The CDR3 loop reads CASSSKGINYGYTF. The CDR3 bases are TGTGCCAGCAGCTCAAAGGGGATTAACTATGGCTACACCTTC.

The CDR3 DNA reads TGTGCCAGCAGCTTGGTCGGTGGCCAAGAGACCCAGTACTTC. Translated, it gives CASSLVGGQETQYF. The gene calls are TRBV5-4 and TRBJ2-5; D is undetermined. This CDR3 has 14 amino acids. V was shortened by 0 bases and J by 1 base, with 7 bases between the two germline ends. Looked up from germline, CDR1 is SGHNT and CDR2 is YYREEE (reference sequence).

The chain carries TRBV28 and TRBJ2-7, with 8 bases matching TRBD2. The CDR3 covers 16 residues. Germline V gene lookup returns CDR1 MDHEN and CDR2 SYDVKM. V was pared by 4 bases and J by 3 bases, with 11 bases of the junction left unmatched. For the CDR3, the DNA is TGTGCCAGCAGTTCGCCTACGGGGGGGGCCTTCTACGAGCAGTACTTC. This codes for CASSSPTGGAFYEQYF.

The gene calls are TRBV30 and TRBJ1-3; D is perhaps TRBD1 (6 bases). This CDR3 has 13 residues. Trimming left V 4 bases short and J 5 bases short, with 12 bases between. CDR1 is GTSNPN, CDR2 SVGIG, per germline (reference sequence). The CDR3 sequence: CAWKGQLRNTIYF. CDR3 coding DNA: TGTGCCTGGAAGGGACAACTTCGAAACACCATATATTTT.

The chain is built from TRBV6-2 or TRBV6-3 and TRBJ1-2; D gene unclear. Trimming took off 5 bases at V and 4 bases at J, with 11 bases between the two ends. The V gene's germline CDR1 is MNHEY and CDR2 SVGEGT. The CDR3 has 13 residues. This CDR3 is CASSGGQPYGYTF. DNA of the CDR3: TGTGCCAGCAGTGGCGGTCAGCCCTATGGCTACACCTTC.

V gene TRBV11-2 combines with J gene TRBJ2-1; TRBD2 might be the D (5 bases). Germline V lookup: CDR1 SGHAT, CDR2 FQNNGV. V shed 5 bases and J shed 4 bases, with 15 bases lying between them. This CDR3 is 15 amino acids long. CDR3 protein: CASSKQLEGYNEQFF. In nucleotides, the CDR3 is TGTGCCAGCAGCAAACAGTTAGAGGGATACAATGAGCAGTTCTTC.

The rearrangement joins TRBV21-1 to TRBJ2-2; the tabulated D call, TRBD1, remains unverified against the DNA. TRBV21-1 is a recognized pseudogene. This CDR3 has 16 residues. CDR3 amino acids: CASTSRVPPNTGELFF. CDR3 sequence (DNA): TGTGCCAGCACCTCCAGGGTCCCACCAAACACCGGGGAGCTGTTTTTT.

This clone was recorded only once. The CDR3 is CASAYRGRQYF. CDR3 in DNA: TGTGCCAGCGCTTACAGGGGACGGCAGTACTTC. This chain uses TRBV27 with TRBJ2-7; 7 bases match TRBD1. CDR3 length equals 11 residues. Unmatched junction bases numbered 7, after V lost 8 bases and J lost 9 bases. The germline CDR1 and CDR2 sequences are MNHEY and SMNVEV (reference sequence).

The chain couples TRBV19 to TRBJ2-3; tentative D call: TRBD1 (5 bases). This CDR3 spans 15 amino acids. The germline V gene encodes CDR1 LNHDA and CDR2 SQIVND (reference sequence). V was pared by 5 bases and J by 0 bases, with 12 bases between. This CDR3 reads CASSPQTASTDTQYF. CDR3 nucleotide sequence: TGTGCCAGTAGTCCCCAGACAGCCAGCACAGATACGCAGTATTTT.

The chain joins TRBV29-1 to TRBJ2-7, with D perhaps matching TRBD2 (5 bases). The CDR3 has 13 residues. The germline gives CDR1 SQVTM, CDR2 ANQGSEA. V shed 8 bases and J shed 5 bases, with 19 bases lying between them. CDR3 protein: CSHRGIGSNEQYF. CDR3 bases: TGCAGCCACCGTGGAATAGGGAGCAACGAGCAGTACTTC.

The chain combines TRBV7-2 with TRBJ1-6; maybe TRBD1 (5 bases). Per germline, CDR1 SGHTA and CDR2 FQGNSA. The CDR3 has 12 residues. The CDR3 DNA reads TGTGCGACCAGGGAGGGTAATTCACCCCTCCACTTT. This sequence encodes CATREGNSPLHF. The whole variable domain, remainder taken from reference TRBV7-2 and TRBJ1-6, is GAGVSQSPSNKVTEKGKDVELRCDPISGHTALYWYRQSLGQGLEFLIYFQGNSAPDKSGLPSDRFSAERTGGSVSTLTIQRTQQEDSAVYLCATREGNSPLHFGNGTRLTVT.

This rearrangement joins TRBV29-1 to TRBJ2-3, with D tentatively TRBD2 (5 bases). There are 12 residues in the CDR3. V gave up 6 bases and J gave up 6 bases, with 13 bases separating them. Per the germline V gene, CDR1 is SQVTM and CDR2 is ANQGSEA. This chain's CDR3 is CSVTLTGDTQYF. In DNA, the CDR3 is TGCAGCGTAACGCTTACGGGGGATACGCAGTATTTT.

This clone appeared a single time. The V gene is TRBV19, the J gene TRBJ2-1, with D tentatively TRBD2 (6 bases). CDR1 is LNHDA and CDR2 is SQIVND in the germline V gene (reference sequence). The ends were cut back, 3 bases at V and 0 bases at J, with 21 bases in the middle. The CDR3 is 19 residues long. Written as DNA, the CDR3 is TGTGCCAGTAGTATTGGGGGACTCGCCGGGTTAAGCTCCTACAATGAGCAGTTCTTC. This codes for CASSIGGLAGLSSYNEQFF.

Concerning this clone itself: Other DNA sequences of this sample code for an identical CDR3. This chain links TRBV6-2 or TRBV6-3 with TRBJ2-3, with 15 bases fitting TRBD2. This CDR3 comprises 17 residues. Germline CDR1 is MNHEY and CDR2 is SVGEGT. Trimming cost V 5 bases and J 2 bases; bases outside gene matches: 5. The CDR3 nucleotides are TGTGCCAGCAGTGACGGGACTAGCGGGGGGTTCACAGATACGCAGTATTTT. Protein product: CASSDGTSGGFTDTQYF.

The CDR3 coding sequence is TGTGCCATCAGTGAGTCCGGCCCCAGGGCAGATACGCAGTATTTT. This codes for CAISESGPRADTQYF. V usage is TRBV10-3 and J usage is TRBJ2-3; D perhaps matches TRBD1 (5 bases). Between the trimmed V and J ends, which lost 0 bases and 4 bases, there was a span of 11 bases. The CDR3 consists of 15 residues. CDR1 is ENHRY, CDR2 SYGVKD, per germline.

This CDR3 is CATSDPMTSGVYNEQFF. The CDR3 nucleotides read TGTGCCACCAGTGACCCTATGACTAGCGGAGTCTACAATGAGCAGTTCTTC. This chain links TRBV24-1 with TRBJ2-1, with 9 bases aligning to TRBD2. There are 17 residues in the CDR3. Germline CDR1 and CDR2: KGHDR and SFDVKD. J lost 3 bases, V lost 4 bases, and 9 bases had no gene match.

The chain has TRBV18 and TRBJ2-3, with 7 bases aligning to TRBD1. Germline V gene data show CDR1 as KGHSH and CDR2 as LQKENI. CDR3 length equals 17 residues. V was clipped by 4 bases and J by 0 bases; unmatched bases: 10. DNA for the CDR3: TGTGCCAGCTCACGAGAGACAGGGAAAGGTAGCACAGATACGCAGTATTTT. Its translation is CASSRETGKGSTDTQYF. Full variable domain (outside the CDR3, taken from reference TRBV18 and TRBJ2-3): NAGVMQNPRHLVRRRGQEARLRCSPMKGHSHVYWYRQLPEEGLKFMVYLQKENIIDESGMPKERFSAEFPKEGPSILRIQQVVRGDSAAYFCASSRETGKGSTDTQYFGPGTRLTVL.

In nucleotides, the CDR3 is TGTGCCAGCAGCGTAGGACAGGGGGCGTACAATGAGCAGTTCTTC. This gives the protein CASSVGQGAYNEQFF. The V call is TRBV9, the J call TRBJ2-1; 10 bases align to TRBD1. The CDR3 length is 15 residues. From germline, CDR1 is SGDLS and CDR2 YYNGEE. Trimming cost V 0 bases and J 4 bases; bases outside gene matches: 1.

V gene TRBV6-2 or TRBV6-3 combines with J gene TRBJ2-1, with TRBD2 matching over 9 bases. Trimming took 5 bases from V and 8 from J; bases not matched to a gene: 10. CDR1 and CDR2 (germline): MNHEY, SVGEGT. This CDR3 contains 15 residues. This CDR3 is CASSPLRGRAHEQFF. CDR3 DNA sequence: TGTGCCAGCAGTCCGCTTCGCGGGAGGGCCCATGAGCAGTTCTTC.

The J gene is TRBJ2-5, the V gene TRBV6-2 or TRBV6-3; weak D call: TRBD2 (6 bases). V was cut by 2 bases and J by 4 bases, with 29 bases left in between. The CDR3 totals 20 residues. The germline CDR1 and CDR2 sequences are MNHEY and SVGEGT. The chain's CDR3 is CASSYGRTSSRGSWVETQYF. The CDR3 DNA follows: TGTGCCAGCAGTTACGGGCGGACCTCCTCGCGGGGCTCATGGGTAGAGACCCAGTACTTC.

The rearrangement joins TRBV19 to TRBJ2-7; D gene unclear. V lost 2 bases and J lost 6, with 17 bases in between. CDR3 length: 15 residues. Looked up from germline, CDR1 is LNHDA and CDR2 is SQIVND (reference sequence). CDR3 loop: CASSISPKTTGEQYF. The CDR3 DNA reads TGTGCCAGTAGTATATCCCCGAAAACAACGGGCGAGCAGTACTTC.

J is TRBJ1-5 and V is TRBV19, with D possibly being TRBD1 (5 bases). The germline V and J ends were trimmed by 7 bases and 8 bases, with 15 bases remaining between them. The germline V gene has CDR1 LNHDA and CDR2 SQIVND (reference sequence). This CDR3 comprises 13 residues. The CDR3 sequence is CASNQGVLEPQHF. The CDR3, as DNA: TGTGCCAGTAACCAGGGCGTTTTGGAGCCCCAGCATTTT.

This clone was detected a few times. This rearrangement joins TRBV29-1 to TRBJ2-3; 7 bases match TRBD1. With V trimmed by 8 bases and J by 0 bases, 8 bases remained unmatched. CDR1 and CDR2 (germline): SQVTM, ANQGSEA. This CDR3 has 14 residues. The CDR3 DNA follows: TGCAGCTCCCTAAAGGGGGCTAGCACAGATACGCAGTATTTT. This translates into CSSLKGASTDTQYF.

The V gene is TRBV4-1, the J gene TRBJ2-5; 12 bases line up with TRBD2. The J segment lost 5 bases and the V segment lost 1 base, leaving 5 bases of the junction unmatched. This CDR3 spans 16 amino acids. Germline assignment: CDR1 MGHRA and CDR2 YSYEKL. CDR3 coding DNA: TGCGCCAGCAGCCAAGGTACCGGGACTAGCGGGGAGACCCAGTACTTC. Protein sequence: CASSQGTGTSGETQYF.

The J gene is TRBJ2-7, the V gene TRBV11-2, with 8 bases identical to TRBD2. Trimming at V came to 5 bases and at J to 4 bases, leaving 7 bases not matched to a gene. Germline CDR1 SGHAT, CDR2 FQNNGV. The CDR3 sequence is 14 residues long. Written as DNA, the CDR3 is TGTGCCAGCAGCCATGGCGGGAGGAGGTACGAGCAGTACTTC. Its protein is CASSHGGRRYEQYF.